This T cell receptor beta chain is drawn from a study of Ad26.COV2.S vaccination and SARS-CoV-2 variants. For the study at large: Ad26.COV2.S given intramuscularly, once or twice 56 days apart.

The CDR3 is 15 amino acids. Germline V gene sequence: CDR1 MNHNS, CDR2 SASEGT. Unmatched junction bases numbered 5, after V lost 1 base and J lost 6 bases. Treatment denoted: roughly 19 received Ad26.COV2.S at low or high dose, single or two shots; 5 received placebo; per-sample allocation not given. Samples analyzed were those drawn on day 63 after the first vaccine or placebo injection. Clones were read by immunoSEQ multiplex PCR, and TCRdb kept only the in-frame ones, dropping some. The sample records about 320,000 clones, about 86% being singletons. The chain recombines TRBV6-1 with TRBJ2-1; 8 bases line up with TRBD2. The sequencing here drew on peripheral blood, taken in a trial of Ad26.COV2.S vaccine versus placebo. The clonotype comes from a person aged 18 to 65 who received the Ad26.COV2.S COVID-19 vaccine or a placebo. In DNA form, the CDR3 reads TGTGCCAGCAGTGAAGTGGGACGGGGGGGCAATGAGCAGTTCTTC. Its translation is CASSEVGRGGNEQFF.